The present T cell receptor beta chain was sequenced within a study of blood T cell repertoires in COVID-19 (TCRdb year 2020). Regarding the complete study: Samples covering the acute and convalescent phases of COVID-19 were provided by collaborators in the United States, Italy and Spain. The prospective study material was composed of cDNA or gDNA derived from T cells, B-cell-depleted T cells, or PBMCs. Deeply sampled blood TCRbeta repertoires from subjects exposed to, actively infected with, or recovered from COVID-19 were included in the dataset. The repertoires were made available in a free public database intended to serve as a resource for research on the immune response to SARS-CoV-2. Samples were obtained from the ongoing ImmuneRACE study (first 160 participants) and from 1,200 or so subjects provided by 6 global collaborators. The sample metadata nearly always contained a de-identified subject ID, COVID-19 status, age in years and sex. HLA class I and class II types, where available, came from metadata supplied by the sample provider rather than from assay-based typing.

V was cut back by 7 bases and J by 0 bases, leaving a gap of 22 bases between them. The CDR3 measures 18 amino acids from cysteine to phenylalanine. The retained sequence is limited to the CDR3, 54 bases, with the frame set at the first base. From the germline V gene (reference sequence), CDR1 is LNHDA and CDR2 is SQIVND. Enrolling through a virtual design, the prospective study's participants ranged in age from roughly 18 to 89 years and lived across 24 United States geographic areas. In the prospective study, cohorts were assigned on the basis of participant-reported clinical history obtained from a screening survey and a study questionnaire. Mobile phlebotomists in the prospective study collected whole blood, serum and a nasopharyngeal or oropharyngeal swab from every participant. Prospective study participants could optionally give additional blood draws and questionnaires over an approximately 2-month period. Prospective study blood samples were shipped either frozen or at room temperature before DNA extraction.

As to this clone: Its recognized antigen is unknown. Nothing much larger sits one base from this clone, and base qualities are not available.

Broad study findings and their caveats: How much clinical and demographic metadata was included differed by source and by participant, and the metadata was provided uncurated.

The immunoSEQ Assay, a bias-controlled multiplex PCR, was used to amplify TCRbeta CDR3 regions from genomic DNA. In the original analysis: Within the assay, amplification of reference gene primers was used to estimate how many nucleated cells each sample contained. Sequence reads were collapsed and filtered to measure the absolute abundance of every unique TCRbeta CDR3 rearrangement. For each sample, productive Simpson clonality was calculated as the square root of Simpson's diversity index across productive rearrangements. TCRdb mirrors the immuneACCESS table, restricted to in-frame sequences. Some clones are absent from its copies; in checked studies, under half trace to an unresolved V gene, and the reason for the others is unknown. The V and J calls and the clone size are those of that table, but D and trimming were determined from the DNA. In all, the sample holds about 210,000 clones, and 80% to 85% of those were seen once. The top ten clones comprise just under 9% of the sample.

The sample consisted of PBMCs or T cells enriched from blood (not recorded which). The rearrangement joined TRBV19 to TRBJ2-4; tentative D gene TRBD2, with 5 bases matching. The receptor comes from a woman in her fifties or sixties with acute COVID-19. The DNA sequence follows: TGTGCCAGTACCCCTCGAGGGCGGGCAGGAATAGCCAAAAACATTCAGTACTTC. This gives the protein CASTPRGRAGIAKNIQYF. Reference TRBV19 and TRBJ2-4 genes cover what lies past the CDR3, so the full variable domain is DGGITQSPKYLFRKEGQNVTLSCEQNLNHDAMYWYRQDPGQGLRLIYYSQIVNDFQKGDIAEGYSVSREKKESFPLTVTSAQKNPTAFYLCASTPRGRAGIAKNIQYFGAGTRLSVL.